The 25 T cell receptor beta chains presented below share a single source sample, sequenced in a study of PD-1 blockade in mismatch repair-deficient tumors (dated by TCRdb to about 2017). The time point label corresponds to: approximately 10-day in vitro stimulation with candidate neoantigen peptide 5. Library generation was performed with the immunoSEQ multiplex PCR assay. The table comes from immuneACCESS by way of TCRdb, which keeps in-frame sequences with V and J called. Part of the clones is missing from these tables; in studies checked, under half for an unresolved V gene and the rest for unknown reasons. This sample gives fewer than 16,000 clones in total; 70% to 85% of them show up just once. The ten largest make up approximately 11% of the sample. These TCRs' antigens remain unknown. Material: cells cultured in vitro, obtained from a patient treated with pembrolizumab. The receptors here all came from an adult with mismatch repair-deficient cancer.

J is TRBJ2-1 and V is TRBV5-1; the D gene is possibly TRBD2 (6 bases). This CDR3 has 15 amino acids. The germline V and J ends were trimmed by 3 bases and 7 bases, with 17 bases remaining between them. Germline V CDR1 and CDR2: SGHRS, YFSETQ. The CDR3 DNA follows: TGCGCCAGCAGCTGGGGGGACGTGGAAAGGAATGAGCAGTTCTTC. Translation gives CASSWGDVERNEQFF.

The CDR3 DNA sequence: TGTGCCAGCAGTCCACCCTCTAAATGGGAGACCCAGTACTTC. Amino acids: CASSPPSKWETQYF. This chain links TRBV7-2 with TRBJ2-5; D unclear. V dropped 6 bases and J dropped 5 bases, with 16 bases sitting between them. This CDR3 comprises 14 residues. Germline-derived CDR1 and CDR2 are SGHTA and FQGNSA.

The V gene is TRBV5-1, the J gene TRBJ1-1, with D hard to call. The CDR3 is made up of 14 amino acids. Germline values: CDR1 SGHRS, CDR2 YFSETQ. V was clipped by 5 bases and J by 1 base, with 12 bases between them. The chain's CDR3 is CASREARPNTEAFF. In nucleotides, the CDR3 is TGCGCCAGCAGAGAAGCCCGGCCGAACACTGAAGCTTTCTTT.

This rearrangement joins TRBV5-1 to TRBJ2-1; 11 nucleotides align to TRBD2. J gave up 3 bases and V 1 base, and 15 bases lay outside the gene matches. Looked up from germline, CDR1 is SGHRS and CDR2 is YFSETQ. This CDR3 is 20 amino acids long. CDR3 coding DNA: TGCGCCAGCAGCTTGCGAGGGGGGACTAGCGGTTCCAGTATCTACAATGAGCAGTTCTTC. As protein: CASSLRGGTSGSSIYNEQFF.

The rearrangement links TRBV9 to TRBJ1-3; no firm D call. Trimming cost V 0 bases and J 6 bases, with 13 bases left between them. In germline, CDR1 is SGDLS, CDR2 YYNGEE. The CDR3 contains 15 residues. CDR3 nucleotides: TGTGCCAGCAGCGTAGAAGAAGGTTGGGAAAACACCATATATTTT. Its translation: CASSVEEGWENTIYF.

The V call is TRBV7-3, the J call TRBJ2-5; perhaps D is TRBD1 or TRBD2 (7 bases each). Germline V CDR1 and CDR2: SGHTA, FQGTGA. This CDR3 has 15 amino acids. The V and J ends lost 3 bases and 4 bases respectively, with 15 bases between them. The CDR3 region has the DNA TGTGCCAGCAGCTTCCAGGGGGGGAGTTTAGAGACCCAGTACTTC. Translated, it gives CASSFQGGSLETQYF.

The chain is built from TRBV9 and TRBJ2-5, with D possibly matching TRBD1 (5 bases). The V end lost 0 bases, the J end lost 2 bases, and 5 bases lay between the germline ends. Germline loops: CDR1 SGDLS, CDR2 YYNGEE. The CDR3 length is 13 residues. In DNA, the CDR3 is TGTGCCAGCAGCGTAGGGACACAAGAGACCCAGTACTTC. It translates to CASSVGTQETQYF. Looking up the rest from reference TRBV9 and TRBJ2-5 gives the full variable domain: DSGVTQTPKHLITATGQRVTLRCSPRSGDLSVYWYQQSLDQGLQFLIQYYNGEERAKGNILERFSAQQFPDLHSELNLSSLELGDSALYFCASSVGTQETQYFGPGTRLLVL.

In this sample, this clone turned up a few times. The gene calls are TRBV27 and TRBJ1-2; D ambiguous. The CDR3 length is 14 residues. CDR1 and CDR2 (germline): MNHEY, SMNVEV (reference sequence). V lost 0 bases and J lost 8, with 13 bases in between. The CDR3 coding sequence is TGTGCCAGCAGTTTATCGAGGGAAGCACGAGGCTACACCTTC. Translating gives CASSLSREARGYTF.

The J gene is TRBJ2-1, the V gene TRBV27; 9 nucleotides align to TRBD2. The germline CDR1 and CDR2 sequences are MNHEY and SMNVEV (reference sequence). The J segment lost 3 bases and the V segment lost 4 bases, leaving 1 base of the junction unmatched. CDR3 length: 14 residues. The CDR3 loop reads CASSSSGIYNEQFF. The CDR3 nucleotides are TGTGCCAGCAGTTCTAGCGGGATCTACAATGAGCAGTTCTTC.

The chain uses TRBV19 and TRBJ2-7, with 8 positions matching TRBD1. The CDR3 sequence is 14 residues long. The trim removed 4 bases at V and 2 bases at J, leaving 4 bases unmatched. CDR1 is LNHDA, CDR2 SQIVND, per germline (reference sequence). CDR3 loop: CASSTRDRPYEQYF. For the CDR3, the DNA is TGTGCCAGTAGTACCCGGGACAGGCCCTACGAGCAGTACTTC.

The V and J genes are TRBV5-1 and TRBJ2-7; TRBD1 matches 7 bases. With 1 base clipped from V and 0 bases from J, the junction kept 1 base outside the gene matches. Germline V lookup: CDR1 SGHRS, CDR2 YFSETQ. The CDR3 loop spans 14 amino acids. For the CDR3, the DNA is TGCGCCAGCAGCTTGCGACAGGGCTCCTACGAGCAGTACTTC. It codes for CASSLRQGSYEQYF.

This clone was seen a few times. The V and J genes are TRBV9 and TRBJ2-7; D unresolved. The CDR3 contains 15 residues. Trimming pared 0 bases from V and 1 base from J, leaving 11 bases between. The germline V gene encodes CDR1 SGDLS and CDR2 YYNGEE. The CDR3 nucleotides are TGTGCCAGCAGCGTAGGGGGTCATTTGTCCTACGAGCAGTACTTC. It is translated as CASSVGGHLSYEQYF.

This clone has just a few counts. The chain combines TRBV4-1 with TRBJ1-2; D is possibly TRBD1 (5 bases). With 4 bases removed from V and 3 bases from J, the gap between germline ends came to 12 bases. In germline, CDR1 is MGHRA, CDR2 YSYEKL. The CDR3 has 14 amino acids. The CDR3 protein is CASSRPDTHYGYTF. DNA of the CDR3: TGCGCCAGCAGCCGGCCGGACACCCACTATGGCTACACCTTC.

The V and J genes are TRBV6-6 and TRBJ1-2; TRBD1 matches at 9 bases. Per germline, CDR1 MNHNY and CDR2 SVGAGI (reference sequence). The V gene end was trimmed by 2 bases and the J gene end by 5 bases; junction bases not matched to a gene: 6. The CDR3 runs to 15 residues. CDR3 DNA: TGTGCCAGCAGTTACCCGGACAGGGGCGGATATGGCTACACCTTC. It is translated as CASSYPDRGGYGYTF.

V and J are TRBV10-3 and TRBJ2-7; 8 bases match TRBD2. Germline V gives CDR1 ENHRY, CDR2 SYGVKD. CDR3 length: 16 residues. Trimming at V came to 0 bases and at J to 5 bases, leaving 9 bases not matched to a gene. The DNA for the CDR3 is TGTGCCATCAGTGAGTCGATGACGGGAGGGCCTGACGAGCAGTACTTC. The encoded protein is CAISESMTGGPDEQYF.

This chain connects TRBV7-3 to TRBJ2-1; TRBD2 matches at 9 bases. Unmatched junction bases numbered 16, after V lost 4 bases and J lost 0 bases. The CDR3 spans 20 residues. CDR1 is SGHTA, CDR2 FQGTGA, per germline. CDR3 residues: CASSSGAGTSYTGSYNEQFF. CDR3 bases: TGTGCCAGCAGCTCAGGGGCCGGGACTAGCTACACAGGCTCCTACAATGAGCAGTTCTTC.

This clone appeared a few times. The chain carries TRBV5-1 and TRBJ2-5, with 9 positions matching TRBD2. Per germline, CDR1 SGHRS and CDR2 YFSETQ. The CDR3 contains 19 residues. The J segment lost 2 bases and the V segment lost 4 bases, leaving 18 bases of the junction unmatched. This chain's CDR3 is CASSGPSDLSGGRQETQYF. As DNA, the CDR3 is TGCGCCAGCAGCGGCCCTAGCGACCTCAGCGGGGGGCGTCAAGAGACCCAGTACTTC.

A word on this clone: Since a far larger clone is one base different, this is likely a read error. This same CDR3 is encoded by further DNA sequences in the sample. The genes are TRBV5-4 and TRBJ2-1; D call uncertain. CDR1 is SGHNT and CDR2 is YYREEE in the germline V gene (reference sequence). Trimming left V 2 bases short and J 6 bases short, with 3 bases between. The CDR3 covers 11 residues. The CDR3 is CASSFVNEQFF. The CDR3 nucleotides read TGTGCCAGCAGCTTCGTCAATGAGCAGTTCTTC.

CDR3: CASKPTGIPFSGSPLHF. The CDR3 DNA reads TGTGCCAGCAAACCGACAGGGATCCCCTTTTCGGGTTCACCCCTCCACTTT. This chain joins TRBV28 and TRBJ1-6, with TRBD1 matching over 7 bases. Trimming removed 7 bases from V and 9 bases from J; junction bases left unmatched: 18. Germline CDR1 reads MDHEN; CDR2 reads SYDVKM. The CDR3 extends over 17 amino acids.

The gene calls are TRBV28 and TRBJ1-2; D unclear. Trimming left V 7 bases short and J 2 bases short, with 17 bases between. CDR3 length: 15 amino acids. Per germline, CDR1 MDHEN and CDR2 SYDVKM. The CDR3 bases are TGTGCCAGCAATAGGCAACAGTCCTCCAACTATGGCTACACCTTC. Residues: CASNRQQSSNYGYTF.

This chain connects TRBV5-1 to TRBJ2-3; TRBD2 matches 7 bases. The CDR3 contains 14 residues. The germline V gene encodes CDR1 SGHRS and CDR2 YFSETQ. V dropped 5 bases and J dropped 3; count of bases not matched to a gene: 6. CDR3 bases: TGCGCCAGCAGTATTGGACTAGTGACAGATACGCAGTATTTT. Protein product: CASSIGLVTDTQYF.

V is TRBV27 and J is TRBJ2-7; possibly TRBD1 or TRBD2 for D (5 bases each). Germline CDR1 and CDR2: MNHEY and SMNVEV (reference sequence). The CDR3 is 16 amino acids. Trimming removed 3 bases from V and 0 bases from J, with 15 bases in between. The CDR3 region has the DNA TGTGCCAGCAGTTTGGGAACCGGGACCTTCTCCTACGAGCAGTACTTC. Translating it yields CASSLGTGTFSYEQYF.

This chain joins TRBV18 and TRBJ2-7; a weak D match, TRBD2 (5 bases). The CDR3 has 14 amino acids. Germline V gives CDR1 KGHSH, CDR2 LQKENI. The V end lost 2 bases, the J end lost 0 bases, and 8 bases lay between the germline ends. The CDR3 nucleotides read TGTGCCAGCTCACCAGTAGGGAGCTCCTACGAGCAGTACTTC. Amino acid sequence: CASSPVGSSYEQYF.

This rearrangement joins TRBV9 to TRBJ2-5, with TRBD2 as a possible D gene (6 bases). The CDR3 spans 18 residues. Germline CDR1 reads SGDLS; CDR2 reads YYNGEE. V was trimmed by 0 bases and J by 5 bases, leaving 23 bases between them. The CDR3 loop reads CASSVASHPGWDSETQYF. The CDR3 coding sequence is TGTGCCAGCAGCGTAGCTAGTCATCCAGGGTGGGACTCGGAGACCCAGTACTTC.

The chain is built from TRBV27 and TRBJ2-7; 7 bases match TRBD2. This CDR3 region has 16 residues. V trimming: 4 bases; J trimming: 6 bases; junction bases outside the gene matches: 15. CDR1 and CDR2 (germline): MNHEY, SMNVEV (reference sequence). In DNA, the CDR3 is TGTGCCAGCAGTTGGGGTTCGGGGGAGGGCCGCCGCGAGCAGTACTTC. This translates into CASSWGSGEGRREQYF.